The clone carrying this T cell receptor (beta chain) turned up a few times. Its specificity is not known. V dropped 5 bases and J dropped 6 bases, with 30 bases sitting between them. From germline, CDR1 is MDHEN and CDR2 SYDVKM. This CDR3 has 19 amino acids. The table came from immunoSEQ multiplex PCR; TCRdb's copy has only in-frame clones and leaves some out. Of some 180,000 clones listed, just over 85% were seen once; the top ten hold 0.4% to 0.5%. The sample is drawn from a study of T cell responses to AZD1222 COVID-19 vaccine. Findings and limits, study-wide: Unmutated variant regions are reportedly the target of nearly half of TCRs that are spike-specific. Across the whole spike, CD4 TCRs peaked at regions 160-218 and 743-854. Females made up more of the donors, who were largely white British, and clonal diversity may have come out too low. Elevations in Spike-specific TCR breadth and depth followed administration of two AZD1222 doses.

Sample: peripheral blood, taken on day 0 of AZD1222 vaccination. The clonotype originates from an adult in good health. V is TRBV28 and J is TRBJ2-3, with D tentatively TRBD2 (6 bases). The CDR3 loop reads CASSGDINRDSDLVDTQYF. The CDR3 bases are TGTGCCAGCAGTGGGGATATTAACCGGGACTCTGACTTAGTGGATACGCAGTATTTT.